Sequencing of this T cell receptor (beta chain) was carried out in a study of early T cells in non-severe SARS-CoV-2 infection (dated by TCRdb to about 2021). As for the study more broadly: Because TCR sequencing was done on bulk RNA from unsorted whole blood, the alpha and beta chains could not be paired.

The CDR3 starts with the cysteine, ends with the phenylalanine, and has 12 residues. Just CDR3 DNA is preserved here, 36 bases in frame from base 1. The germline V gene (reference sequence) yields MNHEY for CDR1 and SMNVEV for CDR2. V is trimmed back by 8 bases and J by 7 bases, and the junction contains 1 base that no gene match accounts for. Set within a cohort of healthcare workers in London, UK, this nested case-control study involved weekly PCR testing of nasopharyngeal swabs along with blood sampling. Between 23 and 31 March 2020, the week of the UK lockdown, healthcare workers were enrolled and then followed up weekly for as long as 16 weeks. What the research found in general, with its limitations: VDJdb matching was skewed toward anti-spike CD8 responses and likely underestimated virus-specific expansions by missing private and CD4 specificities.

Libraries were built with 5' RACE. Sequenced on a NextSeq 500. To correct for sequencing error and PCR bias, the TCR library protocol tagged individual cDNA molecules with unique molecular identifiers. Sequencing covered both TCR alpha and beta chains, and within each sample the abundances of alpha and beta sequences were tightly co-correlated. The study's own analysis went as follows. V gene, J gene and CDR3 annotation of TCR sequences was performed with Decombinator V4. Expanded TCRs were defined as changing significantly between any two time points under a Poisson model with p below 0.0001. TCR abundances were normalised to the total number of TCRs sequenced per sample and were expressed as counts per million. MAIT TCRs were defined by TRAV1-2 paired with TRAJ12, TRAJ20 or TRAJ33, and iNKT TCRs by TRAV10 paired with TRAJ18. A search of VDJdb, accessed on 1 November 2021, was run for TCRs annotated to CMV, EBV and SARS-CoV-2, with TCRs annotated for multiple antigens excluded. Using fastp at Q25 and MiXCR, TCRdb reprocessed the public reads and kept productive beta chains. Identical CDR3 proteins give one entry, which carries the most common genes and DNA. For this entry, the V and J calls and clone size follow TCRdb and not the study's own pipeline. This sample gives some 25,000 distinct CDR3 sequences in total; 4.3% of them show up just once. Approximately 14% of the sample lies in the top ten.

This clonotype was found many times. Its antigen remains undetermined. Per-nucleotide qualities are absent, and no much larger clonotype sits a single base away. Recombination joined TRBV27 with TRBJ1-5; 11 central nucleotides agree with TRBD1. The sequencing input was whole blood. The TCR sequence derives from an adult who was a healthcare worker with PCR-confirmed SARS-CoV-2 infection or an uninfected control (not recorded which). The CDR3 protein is CASRTGGQPQHF. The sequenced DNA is TGTGCCAGCCGGACAGGGGGCCAGCCCCAGCATTTT.